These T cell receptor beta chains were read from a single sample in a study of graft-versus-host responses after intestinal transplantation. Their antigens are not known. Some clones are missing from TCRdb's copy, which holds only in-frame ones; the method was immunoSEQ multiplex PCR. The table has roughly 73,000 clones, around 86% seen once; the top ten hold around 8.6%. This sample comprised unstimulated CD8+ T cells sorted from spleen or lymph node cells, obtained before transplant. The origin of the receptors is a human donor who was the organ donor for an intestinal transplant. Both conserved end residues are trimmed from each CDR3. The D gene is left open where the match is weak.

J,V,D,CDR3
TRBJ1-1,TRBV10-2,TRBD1,ASSESPTGVRLNTEAF
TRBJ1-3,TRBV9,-,ASSVVGSGNTIY
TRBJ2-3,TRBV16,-,ASSQGDASTDTQY
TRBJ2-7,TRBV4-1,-,ASSQDFRREQY
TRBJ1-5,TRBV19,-,ASSIGQGYYSNQPQH
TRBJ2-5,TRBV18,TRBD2,ASSPPQAGGPETQY
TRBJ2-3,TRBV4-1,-,ASSQLASTDTQY
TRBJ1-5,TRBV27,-,ASRPYWGVNQPQH
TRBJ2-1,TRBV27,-,ASSSTRFLSYNEQF
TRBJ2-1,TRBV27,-,ASSVGGSYNEQF
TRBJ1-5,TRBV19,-,ASHRNRKYSNQPQH